This is a list of T cell receptor beta chains from one sample in a study of blood T cell repertoires in COVID-19. Data came from immunoSEQ multiplex PCR; TCRdb stores just in-frame clones and leaves some out. The sample lists about 150,000 clones, roughly 85% occurring once. Specimen: peripheral blood. The source is a human donor in a cohort sampled during active COVID-19. CDR3s include the opening cysteine and the closing phenylalanine or tryptophan. Not all rows give a size; the values are once, few, many and, for expanded clones, a class.

J | size | V | CDR3
TRBJ1-2 | - | TRBV7-2 | CASSLGGGNYGYTF
TRBJ2-7 | - | TRBV11-2 | CASSLGLTRIAQYF
TRBJ2-7 | many | TRBV28 | CASSYGQGNEQYF
TRBJ2-5 | - | TRBV6-5 | CASRNTGGIETQYF
TRBJ2-7 | - | TRBV7-9 | CASSSDSFYEQYF
TRBJ2-7 | few | TRBV6-2/TRBV6-3 | CASSKTGNYEQYF
TRBJ2-7 | - | TRBV19 | CASSTGQGALYEQYF
TRBJ2-5 | - | TRBV7-2 | CASSPTPGGEETQYF
TRBJ2-7 | - | TRBV15 | CATSKSGTVYEQYF
TRBJ2-4 | - | TRBV4-1 | CASSPGLLAKNIQYF